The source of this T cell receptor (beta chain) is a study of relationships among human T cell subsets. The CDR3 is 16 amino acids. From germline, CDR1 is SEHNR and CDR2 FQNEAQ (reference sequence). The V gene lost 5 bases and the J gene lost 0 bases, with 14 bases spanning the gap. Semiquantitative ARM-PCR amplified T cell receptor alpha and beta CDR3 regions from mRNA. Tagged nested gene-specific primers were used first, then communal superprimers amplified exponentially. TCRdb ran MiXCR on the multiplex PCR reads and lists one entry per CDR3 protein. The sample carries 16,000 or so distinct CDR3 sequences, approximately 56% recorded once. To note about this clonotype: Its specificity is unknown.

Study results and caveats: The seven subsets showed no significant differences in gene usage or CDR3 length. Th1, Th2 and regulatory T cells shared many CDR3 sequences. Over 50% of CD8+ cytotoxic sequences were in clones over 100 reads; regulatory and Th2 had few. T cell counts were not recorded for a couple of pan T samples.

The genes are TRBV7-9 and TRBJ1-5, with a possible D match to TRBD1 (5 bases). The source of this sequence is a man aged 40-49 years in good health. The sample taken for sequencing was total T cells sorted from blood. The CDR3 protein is CASSPAGTYSNQPQHF. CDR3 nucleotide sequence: TGTGCCAGCAGCCCAGCCGGGACGTATAGCAATCAGCCCCAGCATTTT.